Below, 27 T cell receptor beta chains from the same sample are listed, as sequenced in a study of blood T cell repertoires in COVID-19. The repertoire was sequenced with immunoSEQ multiplex PCR; TCRdb's copy has only in-frame clones and lacks some. The data hold 55,000 to 85,000 clones, with 80% to 90% observed a single time. Specimen: peripheral blood. The receptors originated from a human donor in a cohort sampled during active COVID-19.

V gene TRBV25-1 combines with J gene TRBJ2-5; D possibly corresponds to TRBD2 (7 bases). Germline loops: CDR1 MGHDK, CDR2 SYGVNS. The CDR3 loop spans 18 amino acids. Trimming took 0 bases from V and 5 from J, leaving 22 bases between them. The CDR3, as DNA: TGTGCCAGCAGTGAATATAATGCGTGGGAGGGGGGCCCTGAGACCCAGTACTTC. Encoded protein: CASSEYNAWEGGPETQYF.

In this sample, this clone turned up a few times. The DNA of the CDR3 is TGTGCCAGCAGCTTGGCCTCGAGGACAGCTGGAAACACCATATATTTT. It specifies CASSLASRTAGNTIYF. The rearrangement joins TRBV5-4 to TRBJ1-3; D is perhaps TRBD1 (6 bases). The CDR3 contains 16 residues. CDR1 is SGHNT and CDR2 is YYREEE in the germline V gene (reference sequence). The ends were cut back, 0 bases at V and 2 bases at J, with 12 bases in the middle.

The chain has TRBV6-5 and TRBJ1-1; 9 positions agree with TRBD1. The length of the CDR3 is 14 residues. Germline trimming cut 6 bases from V and 5 bases from J; bases unmatched to any gene: 7. Germline values: CDR1 MNHEY, CDR2 SVGAGI. CDR3 amino acids: CASSLKDRGTEAFF. As DNA, the CDR3 is TGTGCCAGCAGCCTCAAGGACAGGGGAACTGAAGCTTTCTTT.

V is TRBV6-5 and J is TRBJ1-1; 9 bases line up with TRBD1. CDR3 size: 15 residues. CDR1 is MNHEY, CDR2 SVGAGI, per germline. V dropped 6 bases and J dropped 2; count of bases not matched to a gene: 7. The CDR3 protein is CASRYRGPGNTEAFF. The DNA of the CDR3 is TGTGCCAGCAGGTACAGGGGGCCCGGAAACACTGAAGCTTTCTTT.

This clone was observed a handful of times. The chain has TRBV6-5 and TRBJ1-3, with a tentative D call TRBD1 (5 bases). Germline CDR1 is MNHEY and CDR2 is SVGAGI. The CDR3 is 16 residues long. Trimming cost V 2 bases and J 1 base, with 12 bases left between them. CDR3 sequence (DNA): TGTGCCAGCAGTTACACCGCGGGGACGTCTGGAAACACCATATATTTT. Its translation is CASSYTAGTSGNTIYF.

This rearrangement joins TRBV6-1 to TRBJ2-3, with 9 bases matching TRBD2. J was trimmed by 5 bases and V by 1 base; bases with no gene match: 13. The V gene's germline CDR1 is MNHNS and CDR2 SASEGT. The CDR3 is 18 residues long. The CDR3 here is CASSEERWTSAMEDTQYF. The CDR3 DNA reads as TGTGCCAGCAGTGAAGAACGGTGGACTAGCGCGATGGAAGATACGCAGTATTTT.

This rearrangement joins TRBV28 to TRBJ2-3; no clear D gene. The CDR3 has 13 amino acids. In germline, CDR1 is MDHEN, CDR2 SYDVKM. V was clipped by 1 base and J by 3 bases, with 5 bases between them. CDR3 residues: CASSLYLTDTQYF. CDR3 sequence (DNA): TGTGCCAGCAGTTTATACCTAACAGATACGCAGTATTTT.

The rearrangement uses TRBV5-4 and TRBJ2-6; D perhaps matches TRBD2 (6 bases). This CDR3 spans 18 amino acids. Deletions cut 4 bases from V and 0 bases from J, with 17 bases between. The germline V gene has CDR1 SGHNT and CDR2 YYREEE (reference sequence). As DNA, the CDR3 is TGTGCCAGCAGCCCCGGGACTTTCCAACGCTCTGGGGCCAACGTCCTGACTTTC. This gives the protein CASSPGTFQRSGANVLTF.

The chain couples TRBV18 to TRBJ1-5; D perhaps matches TRBD1 (6 bases). The CDR3 is 13 amino acids. Between the trimmed V and J ends, which lost 5 bases and 6 bases, there was a span of 11 bases. From germline, CDR1 is KGHSH and CDR2 LQKENI. The CDR3 DNA reads TGTGCCAGCTCAAACAGGGCAGCTCAGCCCCAGCATTTT. The encoded protein is CASSNRAAQPQHF.

The CDR3 bases are TGCAGTGCTAGTCCGACAGGAAATGAGCAGTTCTTC. It codes for CSASPTGNEQFF. The V call is TRBV20-1, the J call TRBJ2-1; maybe TRBD1 (6 bases). V lost 3 bases to trimming and J lost 7 bases, with 10 bases between them. This CDR3 is 12 amino acids long. In germline, CDR1 is DFQATT, CDR2 SNEGSKA (reference sequence).

In its sample, this clone was seen once. The V call is TRBV7-2, the J call TRBJ2-3, with no clear D. The CDR3 consists of 14 residues. The germline V and J ends were trimmed by 1 base and 6 bases, with 11 bases remaining between them. Germline loops: CDR1 SGHTA, CDR2 FQGNSA. The CDR3 loop reads CASSLDQVADTQYF. The DNA of the CDR3 is TGTGCCAGCAGCTTAGACCAGGTGGCCGATACGCAGTATTTT. Supplemented by reference TRBV7-2 and TRBJ2-3, the full variable domain reads GAGVSQSPSNKVTEKGKDVELRCDPISGHTALYWYRQSLGQGLEFLIYFQGNSAPDKSGLPSDRFSAERTGGSVSTLTIQRTQQEDSAVYLCASSLDQVADTQYFGPGTRLTVL.

The chain joins TRBV7-6 to TRBJ2-1; 7 positions match TRBD1. V dropped 5 bases and J dropped 2; count of bases not matched to a gene: 6. Germline loops: CDR1 SGHVS, CDR2 FNYEAQ. The CDR3 covers 15 residues. The CDR3 sequence is CASSVRTGTYNEQFF. The DNA for the CDR3 is TGTGCCAGCAGCGTCCGGACAGGTACCTACAATGAGCAGTTCTTC.

Only one count was recorded for this clone. This sequence joins TRBV5-4 and TRBJ2-5; 8 bases map to TRBD2. CDR3 length equals 14 residues. CDR1 SGHNT and CDR2 YYREEE come from the germline V gene (reference sequence). Trimming cost V 4 bases and J 4 bases; bases outside gene matches: 6. The DNA for the CDR3 is TGTGCCAGCAGCCTCGGGGGGGAGGGAGAGACCCAGTACTTC. Amino acid sequence: CASSLGGEGETQYF.

V is TRBV10-2 and J is TRBJ2-1; TRBD2 matches 10 bases. CDR3 size: 17 residues. J gave up 8 bases and V 3 bases, and 13 bases lay outside the gene matches. In germline, CDR1 is WSHSY, CDR2 SAAADI. The CDR3 spells CASSDPSGRGLGDEQFF. The DNA of the CDR3 is TGCGCCAGCAGTGACCCTAGCGGGAGAGGTTTAGGCGATGAGCAGTTCTTC.

A remark on this clone: In the same sample, other DNA sequences code for this CDR3. J is TRBJ2-7 and V is TRBV29-1, with D possibly being TRBD1 (6 bases). Per the germline V gene, CDR1 is SQVTM and CDR2 is ANQGSEA. The CDR3 extends over 12 amino acids. V was cut by 4 bases and J by 3 bases, with 10 bases left in between. The CDR3: CSVGTGIYEQYF. The CDR3 nucleotides read TGCAGCGTTGGAACAGGGATCTACGAGCAGTACTTC.

The chain has TRBV14 and TRBJ1-4; D not certain. There are 15 residues in the CDR3. The germline gives CDR1 SGHDN, CDR2 FVKESK. V was cut by 0 bases and J by 7 bases, with 12 bases left in between. DNA of the CDR3: TGTGCCAGCAGCCAAGAGGGAGGGAGACCTGAAAAACTGTTTTTT. It translates to CASSQEGGRPEKLFF.

The chain couples TRBV28 to TRBJ2-1, with TRBD2 identical over 12 bases. With 3 bases clipped from V and 5 bases from J, the junction kept 8 bases outside the gene matches. The CDR3 loop spans 17 amino acids. The germline gives CDR1 MDHEN, CDR2 SYDVKM. This CDR3 is CASSFGLAGGIHNEQFF. The CDR3 nucleotides read TGTGCCAGCAGTTTTGGTCTAGCGGGGGGGATTCACAATGAGCAGTTCTTC. The full variable domain, in which reference TRBV28 and TRBJ2-1 provide the parts outside the CDR3, is DVKVTQSSRYLVKRTGEKVFLECVQDMDHENMFWYRQDPGLGLRLIYFSYDVKMKEKGDIPEGYSVSREKKERFSLILESASTNQTSMYLCASSFGLAGGIHNEQFFGPGTRLTVL.

The V call is TRBV30, the J call TRBJ2-5, with 8 bases matching TRBD2. CDR3 length: 13 residues. Looked up from germline, CDR1 is GTSNPN and CDR2 is SVGIG (reference sequence). V lost 2 bases and J lost 4; bases outside the gene matches: 3. The CDR3 DNA follows: TGTGCCTGGAGTAGGAGCGGGGGAGAGACCCAGTACTTC. This codes for CAWSRSGGETQYF.

This sequence joins TRBV7-9 and TRBJ2-2, with D possibly being TRBD1 (5 bases). This CDR3 is 14 amino acids long. V was shortened by 5 bases and J by 6 bases, with 13 bases between the two germline ends. The germline gives CDR1 SEHNR, CDR2 FQNEAQ (reference sequence). The CDR3 nucleotides are TGTGCCAGCAGCCCACCAGGGATCCCCGGGGAGCTGTTTTTT. Residues: CASSPPGIPGELFF.

The chain links TRBV12-3 or TRBV12-4 to TRBJ2-3; D not resolved. The CDR3 extends over 12 amino acids. Trimming took 3 bases from V and 5 from J, leaving 6 bases between them. In nucleotides, the CDR3 is TGTGCCAGCAGTTTGAACGGAGATACGCAGTATTTT. Amino acid sequence: CASSLNGDTQYF.

The J gene is TRBJ2-5, the V gene TRBV5-5, with 7 bases aligning to TRBD1. This CDR3 has 12 amino acids. After removal of 6 bases from V and 9 bases from J, the junction contained 8 bases not matched to a gene. Germline-derived CDR1 and CDR2 are SGHKS and YYEKEE (reference sequence). CDR3 amino acids: CASTLTGNPQYF. The CDR3 DNA follows: TGTGCCAGCACCCTGACAGGGAACCCCCAGTACTTC.

This chain links TRBV29-1 with TRBJ2-3, with D unclear. CDR1 and CDR2 (germline): SQVTM, ANQGSEA. CDR3 length: 13 amino acids. Trimming removed 3 bases from V and 3 bases from J, with 10 bases in between. CDR3 residues: CSVDLDGTDTQYF. For the CDR3, the DNA is TGCAGCGTTGACCTCGACGGGACAGATACGCAGTATTTT.

The chain carries TRBV7-9 and TRBJ2-7; 7 bases are a match to TRBD2. CDR1 and CDR2 from the germline V gene are SEHNR and FQNEAQ (reference sequence). The CDR3 spans 18 residues. V was clipped by 6 bases and J by 0 bases; unmatched bases: 17. CDR3 nucleotide sequence: TGTGCCAGCAGTTTTAGTTTCCGACTCGGGACTAACTCCTACGAGCAGTACTTC. Its translation: CASSFSFRLGTNSYEQYF.

This rearrangement joins TRBV19 to TRBJ1-5; TRBD1 is a possible D gene (5 bases). This CDR3 region has 15 residues. Trimming removed 5 bases from V and 8 bases from J, with 19 bases in between. Germline V CDR1 and CDR2: LNHDA, SQIVND (reference sequence). Here the CDR3 reads CASSPMGGVGEPQHF. In DNA, the CDR3 is TGTGCCAGTAGTCCAATGGGGGGTGTTGGGGAGCCCCAGCATTTT.

This clone came up once. This chain connects TRBV7-8 to TRBJ2-2; tentatively, D is TRBD2 (6 bases). The CDR3 runs 16 residues. Germline loops: CDR1 SGHVS, CDR2 FQNEAQ. Trimming removed 1 base at V and 6 bases at J, with 15 bases between. The CDR3 loop is CASSLVPGAPPGELFF. In DNA form, the CDR3 reads TGTGCCAGCAGCTTAGTTCCGGGAGCTCCCCCCGGGGAGCTGTTTTTT.

The V and J genes are TRBV4-1 and TRBJ2-7; tentative D call: TRBD2 (6 bases). Germline CDR1 and CDR2: MGHRA and YSYEKL. Trimming removed 3 bases at V and 6 bases at J, with 18 bases between. This CDR3 has 15 residues. The CDR3 bases are TGCGCCAGCAGCCATCGAGATGGGGAGGTAAGCGAGCAGTACTTC. Translated: CASSHRDGEVSEQYF.

This clone has just a few counts. V usage is TRBV4-1 and J usage is TRBJ1-1, with TRBD1 matching 11 bases. The J segment lost 5 bases and the V segment lost 3 bases, leaving 5 bases of the junction unmatched. The CDR3 consists of 15 residues. CDR1 and CDR2 from the germline V gene are MGHRA and YSYEKL. CDR3 sequence (DNA): TGCGCCAGCAGCCAGGACAGGGGGCGAGATACTGAAGCTTTCTTT. Protein product: CASSQDRGRDTEAFF.